This T cell receptor (beta chain) stems from a study of naive and memory T cell subsets (dated by TCRdb to 2017 to 2019). At the level of the whole study: Sorted naive and memory T cell subsets from peripheral blood were analyzed in the study using a UMI-based, open-source pipeline for TCR alpha and beta sequencing. Complete agreement was observed between the functional CMV T cell responses and the IgG serology results. RNA was DNase-treated and reverse transcribed with TCR constant-region primers, mostly using SuperScript III. Study-level results and caveats: RNA-based TCR counts may be affected by expression changes linked to T cell activation and differentiation. Single alpha or beta chain sequences, rather than paired alpha/beta receptors, were used to define clonotypes. TCR abundance followed a power law with an exponent that was different for naive and memory subsets but consistent across the three individuals. In both CD4 and CD8 cells, going from naive through CM, EM and EMRA, the Gini index went up while Shannon and inverse Simpson diversity went down. After error correction, over 90% of naive TCR sequences appeared only once, giving much steeper abundance distributions than memory subsets. No ground truth was available to validate the repertoire findings for the naive and memory subsets.

In regard to this clonotype: Its binding antigen is unknown. No base quality information exists; no much larger clone differs at one position.

Trimming costs V 4 bases and J 0 bases, and their ends lie 13 bases apart. From its cysteine to its phenylalanine, the CDR3 spans 16 amino acids. Of the read, only the CDR3 DNA is kept; its 48 bases are in frame from base 1. The germline V gene (reference sequence) sets CDR1 to PRHDT and CDR2 to FYEKMQ. The method behind the library was UMI-ligation and nested PCR. The beta constant-region primer was an equimolar mix of two oligonucleotides covering both TRBC1 and TRBC2. The ligated cDNA went through four rounds of PCR with nested alpha and beta constant-region primers together with the SP2 primer. A single-stranded oligonucleotide containing the SP2 primer and a 12-nucleotide UMI was joined to the 3' end of the cDNA by T4 RNA ligase 1. The ligation reaction was kept at 16 degrees C for about 19-25 hours. To avoid over-amplification, PCR2 was usually performed as a SYBR Green qPCR and halted once a predetermined threshold was reached. Apart from the first purification, every purification step used Agencourt AMPure XP magnetic beads. Library amounts were measured by Qubit and library quality was assessed on a TapeStation, where the main peak was expected at around 650 bp. Pooled libraries were sequenced on an Illumina MiSeq with v2 2x251 paired-end kits, typically giving roughly 0.9-2.1 million reads per sample. Each sample library was pooled at about 4 nM, and about 5-7% PhiX was included to improve cluster recognition. As for the original processing: V and J genes were assigned to Demultiplexor-processed FASTQ reads by Decombinator through tag matching, with a single base-pair mismatch being allowed. UMIs were used by Collapsinator to correct both sequencing errors and frequency errors arising from PCR heterogeneity. TCRs were translated and CDR3s were extracted from the conserved cysteine to the FGXG phenylalanine by CDR3Translator, with non-productive sequences being flagged. Gini, Shannon entropy and inverse Simpson indices were calculated on repertoires that had been subsampled to equal numbers of UMI-defined TCRs. Power-law fits to clonotype abundance distributions were performed by maximum likelihood within the linear range. On one naive CD8 sample, the pipeline and MIGEC gave similar UMI counts, unique TCR numbers and clonal distributions. The repertoires were searched for 6,000 to 9,500 CMV-associated CDR3 sequences that had been compiled from VDJdb and a published dataset. TCRdb reran the public reads through fastp at Q25 and MiXCR, keeping productive beta chains. Each entry is one CDR3 protein sequence, shown with its most common DNA and genes. TCRdb, rather than the study authors, made the V and J calls. A total of 100,000 to 150,000 distinct CDR3 sequences appear in this sample, about 36% of them only once. The top ten clones comprise less than 1% of the sample.

From the second PCR step onward, the TCR alpha chain libraries and the TCR beta chain libraries were amplified separately. CMV status of each donor was established by measuring IFNgamma production from CD4+ T cells after fresh PBMCs were stimulated overnight with CMV viral lysate. CD4 T cells were positively selected using Miltenyi beads, after which CD8 T cells were positively selected from the CD4-negative fraction. Cells stained for CD3, CD4, CD8, CD45RA, CD27 and a live/dead dye were sorted on a BD Aria II into four subsets by CD45RA and CD27. Blood came from three healthy volunteers, each fractionated into CD4 and CD8 T cells and then into four differentiation subsets. Roughly 120 ml of peripheral blood was taken from each donor, and PBMC were separated by density-gradient centrifugation on Ficoll-Paque PLUS. The sorted cells were lysed in RLT buffer, after which RNA was extracted using a Qiagen RNeasy kit and kept at -80 degrees C.

The sequence was collected from a human donor in good health. The sample consisted of central memory CD4+ T cells from blood. Reading the label with the study, this specimen's cell subset or site is: central memory, CD45RA- CD27+. The sequence is built from TRBV13 and TRBJ2-4; TRBD1 is a weak D gene call, 6 bases matching. The DNA reads TGTGCCAGCAGCTCAGGGGACGTGCTAGCCAAAAACATTCAGTACTTC. The resulting protein is CASSSGDVLAKNIQYF.